This paragraph reports one T cell receptor (beta chain). Its binding antigen is unknown. At one boundary the junction diverges from the germline segment, which might be a read error. The CDR3 has 14 amino acids, counting the end cysteine and phenylalanine. The sequence is cut down to CDR3 DNA, 42 bases in frame from base 1. Reading the germline V gene gives CDR1 SGHRS and CDR2 YFSETQ. This entry belongs to a study of regulatory T cells in long-lasting Graves disease (dated by TCRdb to the early 2020s). For context, the study as a whole: Persistent Graves' disease was defined as antithyroid drug treatment for over 5 years with persistently positive TSH receptor autoantibodies. Antithyroid drugs had been taken for 8.5 to 11 years on average by persistent Graves' disease patients in the clinical cohort. Patients with persistent Graves' disease were compared with patients with newly diagnosed Graves' disease using TCR sequencing and RNA sequencing of peripheral blood. A total of around 35 samples underwent TCR sequencing: around 13 from persistent and about 20 from newly diagnosed Graves' disease patients. The study was registered as a clinical trial and conducted in China.

Results and caveats for the whole study, not just this receptor: The authors noted that the small sample size was a limitation that may lower accuracy. Persistent disease showed preferential use of TRBV28, TRBJ1-2 and TRBJ2-5, whereas newly diagnosed disease favored TRBV20-1 and TRBJ2-1. Persistent patients shared more public clonotypes among themselves (around 2,500) than newly diagnosed patients did (about 1,000). Compared with newly diagnosed patients, persistent Graves' disease patients had lower TCR Shannon entropy and fewer highly expanded clones, which suggests clonal expansion. Peripheral blood alone was examined, since thyroid tissue, which constituted the primary lesion, could not be accessed. Sequencing and analysis were limited to the TCR beta chain.

Per the publication, the time point label means: persistent/refractory GD, antithyroid drugs over 5 years with positive TRAb. For both TCR sequencing and RNA sequencing, RNA was extracted from PBMCs in TRIzol. The diagnosis of Graves' disease was made according to American Thyroid Association guidelines. Patients for the study were recruited at an endocrinology department in Xi'an, China. Each patient gave around 9.2 milliliters of peripheral blood, collected in an EDTA anticoagulant tube. PBMCs were isolated by Ficoll Paque Plus density gradient separation without further T cell sorting. RNA quality was checked with an Agilent 2100 Bioanalyzer and agarose gel, and concentration with a NanoDrop 2000. Library prep was done by multiplex PCR. Data came from an Illumina HiSeq 4000. iRepertoire HTBI primers and Arm-PCR amplification of CDR3 regions were used to construct TCR beta libraries. PCR products were gel purified before sequencing. Regarding the original processing steps: A total of some 60 TRBV and 14 TRBJ segments were identified across samples and were used for gene usage analysis of CDR3 amino acid clonotypes. Filtered high-quality paired reads were merged into contigs using COPE and FqMerger. BLAST was used to align contigs to IMGT TRBV, TRBD and TRBJ reference genes, and CDR3 was defined according to IMGT. Highly expanded clones were defined as clonotypes with a frequency above 0.1%. Shannon entropy served as the measure of repertoire diversity, while the Gini coefficient captured V-J evenness. Public clonotypes were defined as clonotypes shared by more than one individual. The public reads were reanalyzed by TCRdb: fastp trimming at Q25, MiXCR alignment, in-frame beta chains only. Rows with one shared CDR3 protein collapse into an entry with the most common genes and DNA. It is TCRdb's table, rather than the study itself, that gives the V and J calls and clone size. This sample has about 470,000 distinct CDR3 sequences in its table, and roughly 20% of those were observed once. 7.8% of the sample lies in the top ten.

The rearrangement joined TRBV5-1 to TRBJ2-7, and 9 junction bases match TRBD2. The sequence was obtained from a female donor with Graves disease. The sequences come from peripheral blood mononuclear cells (PBMCs), collected when the disease was refractory, from a patient treated with antithyroid drugs. CDR3 region: CASSWTSVVYEQYF. The DNA sequence follows: TGTGCCAGCAGCTGGACTAGCGTAGTCTACGAGCAGTACTTC.